What follows describes a single T cell receptor (beta chain). Use of 60 Vbeta and 13 Jbeta primers characterized the PCR. Only in-frame clones appear in the TCRdb table, and some are missing; sequencing was by immunoSEQ multiplex PCR. The sample lists around 140,000 clones; approximately 80% were seen once. This sample is drawn from a study of cytomegalovirus exposure and HLA in healthy donors. The germline V gene encodes CDR1 KGHSH and CDR2 LQKENI. Trimming stripped 3 bases from V and 0 bases from J, with 9 bases between. There are 15 residues in the CDR3. The sample was PBMCs. The V call is TRBV18, the J call TRBJ1-3, with D hard to call. The receptor's source is a man aged 40-49 years in good health and CMV-seronegative. CDR3 sequence: CASSPTVLSGNTIYF. CDR3 DNA sequence: TGTGCCAGCTCACCCACAGTCCTCTCTGGAAACACCATATATTTT.